The rows below give T cell receptor beta chains drawn from one sample of a study of regulatory T cells in long-lasting Graves disease. TCRdb analysed the multiplex PCR reads with MiXCR anew, one entry per CDR3 protein. The sample lists 400,000 to 550,000 distinct CDR3 sequences, 15% occurring once. These data were likewise used in another study, on T cells in Graves' hyperthyroidism and ophthalmopathy.

This specimen was peripheral blood mononuclear cells (PBMCs), taken at new diagnosis, from a patient treated with antithyroid drugs. The receptors derive from a woman in her twenties or thirties with Graves disease. Each CDR3 is given with its conserved first and last residue. The D gene is left open where the match is weak. For some rows the clone size is stated as once, few or many, or as a class when expanded; others skip it.

>TRBJ2-5|-|TRBV2|many
TGTGCCAGCCAGTCCGGGCCCCCTGGGACCCAGTACTTC
CASQSGPPGTQYF
>TRBJ2-5|TRBD2|TRBV3-1|-
TGTGCCAGCAGCCAATTAGCGGGGAGCGGGGAGACCCAGTACTTC
CASSQLAGSGETQYF
>TRBJ1-4|-|TRBV20-1|many
TGCAGTGCCCCAACCGACGGCCTCGGTGAAAAACTGTTTTTT
CSAPTDGLGEKLFF
>TRBJ1-6|-|TRBV28|many
TGTGCCAGCAGCCCCATCGATCGGGATAATTCACCCCTCCACTTT
CASSPIDRDNSPLHF
>TRBJ1-5|-|TRBV28|-
TGTGCCAGCAGTTCCGGTATATTAGAGAGCAATCAGCCCCAGCATTTT
CASSSGILESNQPQHF
>TRBJ2-1|TRBD2|TRBV12-3/TRBV12-4|-
TGTGCCAGCAGTCCCTTGACGGGAGGGCCCTACAATAAGCAGTTCTTC
CASSPLTGGPYNKQFF
>TRBJ1-2|-|TRBV20-1|many
TGCAGTGCTCTCCCACAGGTTGGATATGGCTACACCTTC
CSALPQVGYGYTF
>TRBJ2-1|-|TRBV9|few
TGTGCCAGCAGCGCTGGACAGTACAATGAGCAGTTCTTC
CASSAGQYNEQFF
>TRBJ2-5|TRBD1|TRBV11-2|many
TGTGCCAGCAGCTTAGATTATACAGGGGGCTTGGGAGAGACCCAGTACTTC
CASSLDYTGGLGETQYF
>TRBJ1-3|-|TRBV12-3/TRBV12-4|-
TGTGCCAGCAGCCCAACTTGGGGGACGCTATCGAGGAGGGACACCATATATTTT
CASSPTWGTLSRRDTIYF
>TRBJ2-7|-|TRBV12-3/TRBV12-4|-
TGTGCCAGCCAGTGGACGGCCTCCTACGAGCAGTACTTC
CASQWTASYEQYF
>TRBJ2-3|TRBD2|TRBV20-1|few
TGCAGTGCTAGAGTCCCCTCCTGGACTAGCGGGCTAACAGATACGCAGTATTTT
CSARVPSWTSGLTDTQYF
>TRBJ2-5|TRBD2|TRBV11-3|many
TGTGCCAGCAGCTTAGTCCCCGACTTGAGCGGGAGTCCCACCCAGTACTTC
CASSLVPDLSGSPTQYF
>TRBJ2-2|TRBD2|TRBV28|many
TGTGCCAGCAGCTCCGGGACTAGCGGGAGGGCCCACGGGGAGCTGTTTTTT
CASSSGTSGRAHGELFF
>TRBJ2-2|-|TRBV20-1|-
TGCAGTGCTAGGGGTAGAAGATTCGACACCGGGGAGCTGTTTTTT
CSARGRRFDTGELFF
>TRBJ2-5|TRBD1|TRBV20-1|-
TGCAGTGCTAGAGATCCGGGGCAGGGGGCGAGATACCAGTACTTC
CSARDPGQGARYQYF
>TRBJ2-1|-|TRBV5-1|many
TGCGCCAGCAGCTTGGTTTGGGGGGACAATGAGCAGTTCTTC
CASSLVWGDNEQFF
>TRBJ2-3|TRBD2|TRBV12-3/TRBV12-4|many
TGTGCCAGCAGCCTAGCGGGGTACACAGATACGCAGTATTTT
CASSLAGYTDTQYF
>TRBJ2-4|-|TRBV5-1|-
TGCGCCAGCAGCTTGGATCTCTTATCAGCCAAAAACATTCAGTACTTC
CASSLDLLSAKNIQYF
>TRBJ2-5|TRBD2|TRBV3-1|many
TGTGCCAGCAGCCAAGGGACTAGCGGGGCAAAAGAGACCCAGTACTTC
CASSQGTSGAKETQYF
>TRBJ2-1|-|TRBV24-1|many
TGTGCCACCAGATCAGGGGCCTACAATGAGCAGTTCTTC
CATRSGAYNEQFF
>TRBJ1-5|-|TRBV29-1|few
TGCAGCGTTGGGGGAAATAGCAATCAGCCCCAGCATTTT
CSVGGNSNQPQHF
>TRBJ2-7|-|TRBV10-3|many
TGTGCCATCAGTGACAGGTCCTACGAGCAGTACTTC
CAISDRSYEQYF
>TRBJ2-7|TRBD1|TRBV5-1|-
TGCGCCAGCAGCGATCACGGGACAGGGGAGAACGAGCAGTACTTC
CASSDHGTGENEQYF
>TRBJ2-1|TRBD2|TRBV11-2|many
TGTGCCAGCAGCTTAGGAGGTACGGGAGGGATTTACAATGAGCAGTTCTTC
CASSLGGTGGIYNEQFF
>TRBJ2-3|-|TRBV30|many
TGTGCCTGGAGTGTAAGCGGGGATACGCAGTATTTT
CAWSVSGDTQYF
>TRBJ2-2|TRBD2|TRBV7-9|many
TGTGCCAGCAGGACGGGGGGCAGGCCCGTTGCCCTAGCGGGAGGGCCGAACACCGGGGAGCTGTTTTTT
CASRTGGRPVALAGGPNTGELFF
>TRBJ2-7|TRBD2|TRBV28|-
TGTGCCTGCAGTGTAGCGGGCAGCTCCTACGAGCAGTACTTC
CACSVAGSSYEQYF
>TRBJ2-3|TRBD2|TRBV5-4|few
TGTGCCAGCAGCCAAGGACTAGCGCCAGGTACGCAGTATTTT
CASSQGLAPGTQYF
>TRBJ2-1|TRBD2|TRBV11-3|-
TGTGCCAGCAGCCCGACTAGCGGACTCCTCTACAATGAGCAGTTCTTC
CASSPTSGLLYNEQFF
>TRBJ2-3|-|TRBV18|many
TGTGCCAGCTCCCCTGACAGTGTCGATACGCAGTATTTT
CASSPDSVDTQYF